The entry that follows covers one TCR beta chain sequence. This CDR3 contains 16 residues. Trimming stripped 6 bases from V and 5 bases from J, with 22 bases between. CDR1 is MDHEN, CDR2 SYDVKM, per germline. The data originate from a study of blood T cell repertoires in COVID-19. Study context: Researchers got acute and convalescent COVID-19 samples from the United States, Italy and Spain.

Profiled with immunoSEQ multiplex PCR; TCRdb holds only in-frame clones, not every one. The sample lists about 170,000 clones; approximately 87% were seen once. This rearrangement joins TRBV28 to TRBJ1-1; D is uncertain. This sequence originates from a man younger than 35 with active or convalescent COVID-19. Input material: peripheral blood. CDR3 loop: CASRTTLRGMDTEAFF. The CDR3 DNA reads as TGTGCCAGCAGGACTACACTGAGAGGGATGGATACTGAAGCTTTCTTT.